These T cell receptor beta chains were read from a single sample in a study of blood T cell repertoires in COVID-19. Measured with immunoSEQ multiplex PCR; TCRdb has only the in-frame clones, and not every one. The sample has 180,000 or so clones; about 88% are singletons. The sequenced sample consisted of peripheral blood. The origin of the receptors is a man between 18 and 29 years old with acute or convalescent COVID-19. CDR3s include the opening cysteine and the closing phenylalanine or tryptophan. Each record gives: D gene, J gene, V gene, clone size, CDR3 DNA, CDR3 protein. The D gene is left open where the match is weak. The size field is filled for only some rows; it gives once, few, many or a size class.

.,TRBJ2-3,TRBV6-6,.,TGTGCCAGCAGTTACAACAGAGATACGCAGTATTTT,CASSYNRDTQYF
TRBD2,TRBJ2-3,TRBV19,.,TGTGCCAGTAGTATTCAAGCGGGGGGTCGCACAGATACGCAGTATTTT,CASSIQAGGRTDTQYF
.,TRBJ1-3,TRBV2,.,TGTGCCTCTGGCCCGGGTGGAAACACCATATATTTT,CASGPGGNTIYF
.,TRBJ1-1,TRBV5-1,.,TGCGCCAGCAGCTTGAGGCAGGGTAACACTGAAGCTTTCTTT,CASSLRQGNTEAFF
.,TRBJ1-1,TRBV5-4,once,TGTGCCAGCAGCCGTCAGGCTGGGACTGAAGCTTTCTTT,CASSRQAGTEAFF
TRBD1,TRBJ1-2,TRBV30,.,TGTGCCTGGGAAACGGGACAGCCGCGCTATGGCTACACCTTC,CAWETGQPRYGYTF
.,TRBJ2-5,TRBV12-5,.,TGTGCTAGTGGTTTACTAGTACAGACCCAGTACTTC,CASGLLVQTQYF
.,TRBJ2-1,TRBV15,.,TGTGCCACCAGCCTCCCTAGAGGTCATGAGCAGTTCTTC,CATSLPRGHEQFF
.,TRBJ2-7,TRBV15,.,TGTGCCACCAGCGCGGGGAACTACGAGCAGTACTTC,CATSAGNYEQYF
TRBD1,TRBJ1-2,TRBV2,.,TGTGCCAGCAGCGAACTTAGACAGGGAAACGGGTATGGCTACACCTTC,CASSELRQGNGYGYTF
TRBD2,TRBJ2-2,TRBV27,.,TGTGCCAGCAGTGAACTAGCGGGGGGGCCCGACGGGGAGCTGTTTTTT,CASSELAGGPDGELFF
TRBD1,TRBJ2-1,TRBV6-1,.,TGTGCCAGCAGTGAACTTGGACAGGGGATAAATGAGCAGTTCTTC,CASSELGQGINEQFF
TRBD2,TRBJ2-3,TRBV2,.,TGTGCCAGCAGGAAGCGGGGGGGTAGCACAGATACGCAGTATTTT,CASRKRGGSTDTQYF
TRBD1,TRBJ1-2,TRBV19,.,TGTGCCAGTAGGTTAAAAGACAGGGGAGCCTTCTATGGCTACACCTTC,CASRLKDRGAFYGYTF
.,TRBJ2-7,TRBV7-9,.,TGTGCCAGCAGCAATATGGGGCACTACTCCTACGAGCAGTACTTC,CASSNMGHYSYEQYF
TRBD1,TRBJ1-5,TRBV19,.,TGTGCCAGTAGTACCGGACAGGTCAATCAGCCCCAGCATTTT,CASSTGQVNQPQHF
TRBD1,TRBJ1-1,TRBV15,.,TGTGCCACCAGTCAAAACAGGGGATACACTGAAGCTTTCTTT,CATSQNRGYTEAFF